This T cell receptor delta chain was sequenced in a study of gamma-delta chains in newborns, infants, children. Study in general: Innate gammadelta T cells reportedly expand polyclonally right after birth, driven by microbial exposure, per the title.

TCRdb reran clone calling via CATT on the reads. Seen here are about 5,400 delta-chain clones, approximately 15% observed once, and the top ten hold less than 30%. This CDR3 contains 18 residues. Trimming stripped 2 bases from V and 2 bases from J, with 21 bases between. The germline CDR1 and CDR2 sequences are TSWWSYY and QGS. This sample comprised blood, obtained at baseline. The receptor was derived from a child who was a newborn, infant or young child, either healthy, febrile or measles-vaccinated (not recorded which). The V call is TRDV1, the J call TRDJ1, with a possible D match to TRDD3 (6 bases). The CDR3 DNA reads TGTGCTCTTGGGGAATACGGGGGACTGGGAACTATTACCGATAAACTCATCTTT. Translation: CALGEYGGLGTITDKLIF.